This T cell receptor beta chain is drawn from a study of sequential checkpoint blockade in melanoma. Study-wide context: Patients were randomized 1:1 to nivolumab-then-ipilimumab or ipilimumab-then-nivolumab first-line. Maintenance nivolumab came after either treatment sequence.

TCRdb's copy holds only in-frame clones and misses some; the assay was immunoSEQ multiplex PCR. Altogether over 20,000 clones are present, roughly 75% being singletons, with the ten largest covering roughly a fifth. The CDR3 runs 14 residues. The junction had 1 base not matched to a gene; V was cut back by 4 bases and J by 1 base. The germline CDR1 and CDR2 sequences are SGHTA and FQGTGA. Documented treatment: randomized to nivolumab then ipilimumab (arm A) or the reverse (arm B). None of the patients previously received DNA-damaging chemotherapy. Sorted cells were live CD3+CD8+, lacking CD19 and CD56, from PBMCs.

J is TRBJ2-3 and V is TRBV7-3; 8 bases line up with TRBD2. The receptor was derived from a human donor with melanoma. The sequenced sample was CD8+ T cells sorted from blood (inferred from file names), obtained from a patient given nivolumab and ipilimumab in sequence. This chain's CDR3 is CASSSAGGTDTQYF. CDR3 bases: TGTGCCAGCAGCTCAGCGGGGGGCACAGATACGCAGTATTTT.